Below, one T cell receptor (beta chain) is given with its context. The antigen is unknown. The source of the sample is a study of blood T cells in healthy people across ages. Study-level findings and limits: Diversity of TCR beta correlated strongly with naive T cell percentage. Unsorted PBMCs blocked a conclusive comparison of naive and antigen-experienced cells. With age, beta diversity per million T cells declined roughly linearly, significantly by 40.

The CDR3 extends over 17 amino acids. A second PCR, run for roughly 6 to 11 cycles, used a sample-barcoded 5' primer plus a J-beta primer mix. The template-switch adaptor, which had 12 random nucleotides, put a tag on each cDNA molecule. One entry per CDR3 protein results from TCRdb running MiXCR on the 5' RACE reads. The data hold 1.2 million to 1.5 million distinct CDR3 sequences, with around 39% observed a single time. The sample taken for sequencing was blood. The J gene is TRBJ2-5, the V gene TRBV21-1; TRBD2 is the table's D call and was not checked against the DNA. The end of the DNA aligns better with TRBJ2-7, so the J call may be wrong. TRBV21-1 is a pseudogene. This clonotype was obtained from a woman younger than 30 in good health. CDR3 residues: CASSPFSAERDYNEQYF. DNA for the CDR3: TGTGCCAGCAGCCCGTTCTCGGCCGAGCGGGATTATAACGAGCAGTACTTC.